These 14 T cell receptor beta chains came from one sample sequenced in a study of cytomegalovirus exposure and HLA in healthy donors. Primers: 60 Vbeta forward and 13 Jbeta reverse. This table comes from immunoSEQ multiplex PCR, and its TCRdb copy is limited to in-frame clones, with some not included. This repertoire shows about 200,000 clones, 70% to 80% found once; its top ten account for roughly 1.6%. The sample consisted of PBMCs. Receptors were obtained from a woman aged 45-60 years in good health and CMV-seronegative.

The chain is built from TRBV25-1 and TRBJ2-5, with D tentatively TRBD1 (5 bases). The germline CDR1 and CDR2 sequences are MGHDK and SYGVNS. Between the trimmed V and J ends, which lost 6 bases and 2 bases, there was a span of 10 bases. The CDR3 sequence is 13 residues long. CDR3 residues: CASRRQYQETQYF. DNA of the CDR3: TGTGCCAGCAGAAGACAGTATCAAGAGACCCAGTACTTC.

The chain links TRBV28 to TRBJ1-2, with D possibly matching TRBD1 (6 bases). Germline values: CDR1 MDHEN, CDR2 SYDVKM. Trimming pared 5 bases from V and 8 bases from J, leaving 15 bases between. CDR3 length: 13 amino acids. In DNA, the CDR3 is TGTGCCAGCAGTGACCCTAAAGGGGGAGGCTACACCTTC. Its protein is CASSDPKGGGYTF.

This clone was detected a few times. This rearrangement joins TRBV6-1 to TRBJ1-1, with D possibly TRBD1 on 6 matching bases. CDR1 and CDR2 (germline): MNHNS, SASEGT. Trimming shortened V by 3 bases and J by 5 bases, and 16 bases separated the two germline ends. The CDR3 is made up of 15 amino acids. In DNA form, the CDR3 reads TGTGCCAGCAGTGAGAACGGGGGGCGCGGAACTGAAGCTTTCTTT. Translation gives CASSENGGRGTEAFF.

This chain's CDR3 is CAWSVGGGSGYTF. CDR3 DNA: TGTGCCTGGAGTGTCGGAGGCGGTTCTGGCTACACCTTC. The J gene is TRBJ1-2, the V gene TRBV30; no reliable D call. CDR1 is GTSNPN and CDR2 is SVGIG in the germline V gene (reference sequence). The CDR3 is made up of 13 amino acids. V was shortened by 0 bases and J by 7 bases, with 12 bases between the two germline ends.

The V call is TRBV6-1, the J call TRBJ2-7; D might be TRBD1 (6 bases). Trimming took 8 bases from V and 6 from J, leaving 11 bases between them. Germline V gene sequence: CDR1 MNHNS, CDR2 SASEGT. The CDR3 consists of 11 residues. The CDR3 is CASGTTLEQYF. The CDR3 nucleotides read TGTGCCAGCGGGACAACGCTCGAGCAGTACTTC.

The J gene is TRBJ2-7, the V gene TRBV2; a weak D match, TRBD2 (6 bases). V was cut by 4 bases and J by 0 bases, with 13 bases left in between. The CDR3 length is 15 residues. Germline values: CDR1 SNHLY, CDR2 FYNNEI. DNA of the CDR3: TGTGCCAGCAGTGCAAATAGCGGTAGCTCCTACGAGCAGTACTTC. Translation: CASSANSGSSYEQYF.

The chain has TRBV7-2 and TRBJ2-1, with 8 bases that match TRBD2. The CDR3 is 13 amino acids. Germline V gene sequence: CDR1 SGHTA, CDR2 FQGNSA. Trimming took 1 base from V and 8 from J; bases not matched to a gene: 1. CDR3 nucleotides: TGTGCCAGCAGCTTAGGAGCGGGAGATGAGCAGTTCTTC. The encoded protein is CASSLGAGDEQFF.

The rearrangement uses TRBV29-1 and TRBJ2-7; TRBD1 aligns across 8 bases. CDR3 length: 13 amino acids. V gave up 4 bases and J gave up 4 bases; unmatched junction bases: 6. CDR1 is SQVTM, CDR2 ANQGSEA, per germline. CDR3 nucleotide sequence: TGCAGCGTTGGCAACAGGGGGATTTACGAGCAGTACTTC. Translated: CSVGNRGIYEQYF.

This chain uses TRBV2 with TRBJ2-1; 11 nucleotides align to TRBD2. CDR1 SNHLY and CDR2 FYNNEI come from the germline V gene. Trimming cost V 6 bases and J 5 bases; bases outside gene matches: 3. CDR3 length: 14 residues. The CDR3 nucleotides read TGTGCCAGCAGGGGGACTAGCGGAAACAATGAGCAGTTCTTC. It is translated as CASRGTSGNNEQFF.

The chain links TRBV19 to TRBJ2-3; D gene unclear. This CDR3 contains 11 residues. Germline assignment: CDR1 LNHDA and CDR2 SQIVND (reference sequence). Trimming shortened V by 4 bases and J by 8 bases, and 7 bases separated the two germline ends. The CDR3 reads CASSRGGTQYF. CDR3 bases: TGTGCCAGTAGTAGAGGTGGTACGCAGTATTTT.

This clone was seen more than once but under ten times. This chain links TRBV10-3 with TRBJ1-1, with a tentative D call TRBD1 (6 bases). Germline V gives CDR1 ENHRY, CDR2 SYGVKD. The CDR3 totals 13 residues. With 9 bases removed from V and 5 bases from J, the gap between germline ends came to 16 bases. The CDR3 loop is CAMANRAGTEAFF. The CDR3, as DNA: TGTGCCATGGCCAACAGGGCCGGGACTGAAGCTTTCTTT.

The chain recombines TRBV5-1 with TRBJ2-3, with TRBD2 as a possible D gene (6 bases). This CDR3 is built from 16 residues. V was cut by 4 bases and J by 1 base, with 16 bases left in between. Germline V lookup: CDR1 SGHRS, CDR2 YFSETQ. This CDR3 is CASSPGGVRGTDTQYF. DNA of the CDR3: TGCGCCAGCAGCCCTGGAGGGGTCCGTGGCACAGATACGCAGTATTTT.

The gene calls are TRBV7-2 and TRBJ2-2, with D unclear. The ends were cut back, 4 bases at V and 4 bases at J, with 7 bases in the middle. CDR3 length: 13 residues. Per germline, CDR1 SGHTA and CDR2 FQGNSA. CDR3: CASSSHSTGELFF. The CDR3 coding sequence is TGTGCCAGCAGCTCTCACAGCACCGGGGAGCTGTTTTTT.

The rearrangement uses TRBV4-3 and TRBJ1-2; 7 bases map to TRBD1. V shed 2 bases and J 3 bases; nucleotides not matched to a gene: 6. CDR1 is LGHNA and CDR2 is YSLEER in the germline V gene. The CDR3 has 15 amino acids. In DNA, the CDR3 is TGCGCCAGCAGCCAACGACAGGGATGGGACTATGGCTACACCTTC. Its protein product is CASSQRQGWDYGYTF.